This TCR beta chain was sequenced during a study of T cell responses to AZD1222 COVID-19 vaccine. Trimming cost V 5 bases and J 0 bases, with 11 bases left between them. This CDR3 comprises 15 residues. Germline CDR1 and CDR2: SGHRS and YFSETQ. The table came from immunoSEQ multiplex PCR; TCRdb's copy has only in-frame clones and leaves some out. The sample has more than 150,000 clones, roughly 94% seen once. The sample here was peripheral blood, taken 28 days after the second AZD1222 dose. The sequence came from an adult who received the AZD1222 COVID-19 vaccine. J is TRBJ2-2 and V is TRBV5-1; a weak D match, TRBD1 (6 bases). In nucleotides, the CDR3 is TGCGCCAGCAGAGGACAGAGCGCGAACACCGGGGAGCTGTTTTTT. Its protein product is CASRGQSANTGELFF.